This T cell receptor beta chain was documented in a study of blood T cell repertoires in COVID-19 (dated by TCRdb to 2020 to 2021). Turning to the overall study: Samples from collaborators originated in the United States, Italy and Spain and spanned both the acute and convalescent phases of COVID-19. The material from the prospective study consisted of cDNA or gDNA derived from T cells, B-cell-depleted T cells, or PBMCs. The dataset comprised deeply sampled blood TCRbeta repertoires from subjects exposed to, actively infected with, or recovered from COVID-19. A freely available public database, intended as a resource for researchers studying the immune response to SARS-CoV-2, is where the repertoires were released. The samples were drawn from the first 160 participants of the ongoing ImmuneRACE study and from some 1,300 subjects provided by 6 global collaborators. Sample metadata almost always included a de-identified subject ID, COVID-19 status, age in years and sex. Where HLA class I and class II types were available, the types were taken from metadata supplied by the sample provider, not from assay-based typing.

TCRbeta CDR3 regions were amplified from genomic DNA using the immunoSEQ Assay, a bias-controlled multiplex PCR. The authors' analysis ran thus. Within the assay, amplification of reference gene primers was used to estimate how many nucleated cells each sample contained. Sequence reads were collapsed and filtered to measure the absolute abundance of every unique TCRbeta CDR3 rearrangement. For each sample, productive Simpson clonality was calculated as the square root of Simpson's diversity index over productive rearrangements. The table comes from immuneACCESS by way of TCRdb, which keeps in-frame sequences with V and J called. Part of the clones is missing from these tables; in studies checked, under half for an unresolved V gene and the rest for unknown reasons. V and J calls and clone size are given by that table; D and trimming were obtained from the DNA. In this sample the table shows hundreds of thousands of clones, over 85% of which occur a single time. Together, the top ten hold about 2% of the sample.

At one collaborating source in Seattle, patients were enrolled during active infection and were followed longitudinally through the course of disease. Collaborating institutions collected whole blood in K2EDTA tubes following their own protocols. For TCRbeta analysis, collaborators shipped samples in one of three forms: frozen whole blood, isolated PBMCs, or DNA extracted from either of those sample types. Regarding this clone: Its antigen is unknown. Nothing much larger sits one base from this clone, and base qualities are not available.

Overall study outcomes, separate from this receptor: The quantity of clinical and demographic metadata differed by source and by participant and was supplied without curation.

CDR1 and CDR2, looked up from the germline V gene, are LGHNA and YSLEER. From the cysteine through the phenylalanine, the CDR3 covers 15 amino acids. Of the read, only the CDR3 DNA is kept; its 45 bases are in frame from base 1. Cut back by 6 bases and 4 bases, the V and J ends lie 18 bases apart. This receptor was taken from a woman aged 25-40 years with COVID-19, enrolled during active disease. The sequencing input was peripheral blood. The chain is assembled from TRBV4-3 and TRBJ1-2; no D gene can be assigned with confidence. For the CDR3, the sequence is CASSGGVVGTYGYTF. At the DNA level, the sequence is TGCGCCAGCAGTGGCGGTGTTGTGGGTACCTATGGCTACACCTTC.